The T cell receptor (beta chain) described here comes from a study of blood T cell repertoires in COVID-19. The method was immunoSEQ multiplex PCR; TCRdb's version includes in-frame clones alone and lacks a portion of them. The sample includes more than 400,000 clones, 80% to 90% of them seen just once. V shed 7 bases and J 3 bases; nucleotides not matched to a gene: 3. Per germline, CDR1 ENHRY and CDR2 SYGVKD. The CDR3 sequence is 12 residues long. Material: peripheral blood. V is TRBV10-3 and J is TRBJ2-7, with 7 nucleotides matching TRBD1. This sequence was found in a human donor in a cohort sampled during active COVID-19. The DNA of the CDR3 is TGTGCCATCAAGGGGGCCGGCTACGAGCAGTACTTC. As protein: CAIKGAGYEQYF.